This note documents a single T cell receptor beta chain sequence. Its specificity is not known. This entry is derived from a study of graft-versus-host responses after intestinal transplantation. Looking at the study overall: As for transplant type, recipients had multivisceral, liver-intestinal, or isolated intestinal grafts. The whole recipient group had anti-thymocyte globulin induction followed by tacrolimus and steroids for around 3 years.

CDR1 is SGHVS and CDR2 is FNYEAQ in the germline V gene. V was pared by 5 bases and J by 3 bases, with 8 bases between. The CDR3 loop spans 12 amino acids. Study-level results: Within allografts, high graft-versus-host to host-versus-graft clonal ratios were seen among patients with graft-donor T cell macrochimerism. Detection of GvH clones occurred in recipient marrow, and some had their first appearance in ileum or blood.

Data came from immunoSEQ multiplex PCR; TCRdb stores just in-frame clones and leaves some out. The sample holds about 70,000 clones; approximately 94% are singletons and the top ten take around 0.5%. The TCR sequence derives from a human donor who received an intestinal transplant. Sequences were derived from unstimulated CD8+ T cells sorted from spleen or lymph node cells, sampled before intestinal transplant. This chain joins TRBV7-6 and TRBJ2-7; D is unclear. CDR3 DNA: TGTGCCAGCAGCCCCGCAGGCTACGAGCAGTACTTC. Translated, it gives CASSPAGYEQYF.